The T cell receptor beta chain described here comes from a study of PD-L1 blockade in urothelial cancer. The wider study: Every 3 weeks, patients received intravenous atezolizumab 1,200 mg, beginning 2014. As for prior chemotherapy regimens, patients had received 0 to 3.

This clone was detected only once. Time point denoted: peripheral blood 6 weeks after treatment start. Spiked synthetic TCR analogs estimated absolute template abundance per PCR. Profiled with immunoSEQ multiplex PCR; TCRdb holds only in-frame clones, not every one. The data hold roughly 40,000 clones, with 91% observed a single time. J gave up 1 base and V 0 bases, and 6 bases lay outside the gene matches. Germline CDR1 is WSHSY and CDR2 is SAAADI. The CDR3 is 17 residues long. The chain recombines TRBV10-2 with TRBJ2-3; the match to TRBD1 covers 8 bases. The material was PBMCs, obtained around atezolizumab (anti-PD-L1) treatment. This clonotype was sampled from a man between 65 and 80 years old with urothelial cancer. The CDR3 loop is CASSESRLGQGTDTQYF. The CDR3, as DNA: TGCGCCAGCAGTGAGTCACGTTTGGGACAGGGCACAGATACGCAGTATTTT.